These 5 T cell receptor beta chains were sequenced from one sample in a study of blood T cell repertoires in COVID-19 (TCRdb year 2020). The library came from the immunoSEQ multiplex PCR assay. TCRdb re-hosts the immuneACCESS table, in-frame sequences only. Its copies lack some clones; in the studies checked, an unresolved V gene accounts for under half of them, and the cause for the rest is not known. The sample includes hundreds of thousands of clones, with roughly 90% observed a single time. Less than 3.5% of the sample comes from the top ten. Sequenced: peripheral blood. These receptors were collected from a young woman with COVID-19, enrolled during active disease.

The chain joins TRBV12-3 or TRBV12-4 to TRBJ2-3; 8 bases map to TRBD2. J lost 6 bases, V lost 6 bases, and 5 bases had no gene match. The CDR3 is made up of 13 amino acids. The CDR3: CASRGGLDDTQYF. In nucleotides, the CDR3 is TGTGCCAGCAGGGGGGGACTAGATGATACGCAGTATTTT.

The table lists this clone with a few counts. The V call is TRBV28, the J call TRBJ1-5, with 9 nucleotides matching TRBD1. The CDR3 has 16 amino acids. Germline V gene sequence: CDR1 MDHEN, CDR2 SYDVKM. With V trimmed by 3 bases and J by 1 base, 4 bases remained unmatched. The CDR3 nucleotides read TGTGCCAGCAGTTTGACCGGGACAGGGAGCAATCAGCCCCAGCATTTT. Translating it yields CASSLTGTGSNQPQHF. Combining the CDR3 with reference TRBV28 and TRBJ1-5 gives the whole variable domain DVKVTQSSRYLVKRTGEKVFLECVQDMDHENMFWYRQDPGLGLRLIYFSYDVKMKEKGDIPEGYSVSREKKERFSLILESASTNQTSMYLCASSLTGTGSNQPQHFGDGTRLSIL.

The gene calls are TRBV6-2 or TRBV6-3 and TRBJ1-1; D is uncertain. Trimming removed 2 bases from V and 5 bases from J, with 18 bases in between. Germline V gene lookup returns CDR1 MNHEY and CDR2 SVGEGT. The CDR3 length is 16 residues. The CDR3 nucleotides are TGTGCCAGCAGTTACCCGTGGGTGTCGGGGTCGACTGAAGCTTTCTTT. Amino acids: CASSYPWVSGSTEAFF.

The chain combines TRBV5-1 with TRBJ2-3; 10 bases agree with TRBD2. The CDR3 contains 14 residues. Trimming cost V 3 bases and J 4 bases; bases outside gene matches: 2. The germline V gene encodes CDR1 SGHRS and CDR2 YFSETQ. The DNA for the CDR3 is TGCGCCAGCAGCTGGGGACTAGCGCCAGATACGCAGTATTTT. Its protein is CASSWGLAPDTQYF.

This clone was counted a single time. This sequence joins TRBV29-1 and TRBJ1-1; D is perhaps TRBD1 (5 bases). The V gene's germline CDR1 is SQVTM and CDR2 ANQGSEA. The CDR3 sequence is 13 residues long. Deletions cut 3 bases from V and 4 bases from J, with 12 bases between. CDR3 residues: CSVDEQGGTEAFF. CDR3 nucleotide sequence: TGCAGCGTTGACGAGCAGGGAGGCACTGAAGCTTTCTTT. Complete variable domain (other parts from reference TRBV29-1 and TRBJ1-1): SAVISQKPSRDICQRGTSLTIQCQVDSQVTMMFWYRQQPGQSLTLIATANQGSEATYESGFVIDKFPISRPNLTFSTLTVSNMSPEDSSIYLCSVDEQGGTEAFFGQGTRLTVV.